This T cell receptor beta chain was found in a study of blood T cell repertoires in COVID-19. Turning to the study itself: Sites across the United States, Italy and Spain contributed samples from acute and convalescent COVID-19. The cDNA or gDNA used as material had been derived from T cells, B-cell-depleted T cells, or PBMCs.

CDR3 length: 13 amino acids. In germline, CDR1 is SGHTA, CDR2 FQGNSA. Trimming removed 5 bases from V and 8 bases from J, with 13 bases in between. Source study methods: Estimation of nucleated cell counts was performed using reference gene primer amplification. Assay used: immunoSEQ multiplex PCR; TCRdb lists only in-frame clones, some missing. The V and J calls and clone size are taken from that table; D and trimming were inferred from the DNA. The sample lists about 54,000 clones, around 81% occurring once. The sequenced sample consisted of peripheral blood. This TCR was recovered from a woman aged 60-75 years with acute or convalescent COVID-19. V is TRBV7-2 and J is TRBJ2-1; D gene uncertain. The CDR3, as DNA: TGTGCCAGCAGCCCACAACCTTTGGATGAGCAGTTCTTC. This gives the protein CASSPQPLDEQFF.